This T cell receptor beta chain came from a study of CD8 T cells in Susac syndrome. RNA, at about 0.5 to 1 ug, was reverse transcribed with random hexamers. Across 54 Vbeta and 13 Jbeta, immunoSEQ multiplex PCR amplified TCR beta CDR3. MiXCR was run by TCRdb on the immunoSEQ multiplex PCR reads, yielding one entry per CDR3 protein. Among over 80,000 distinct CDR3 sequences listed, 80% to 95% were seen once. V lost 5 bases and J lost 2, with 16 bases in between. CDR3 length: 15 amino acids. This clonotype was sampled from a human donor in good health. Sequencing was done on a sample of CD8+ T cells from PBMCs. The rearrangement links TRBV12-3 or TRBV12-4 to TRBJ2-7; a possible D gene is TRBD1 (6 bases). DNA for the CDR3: TGTGCCAGCAGTCAAGTCTACAGGGATGCCTACGAGCAGTACTTC. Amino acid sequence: CASSQVYRDAYEQYF.